This T cell receptor (beta chain) was identified during a study of T-cell reconstitution after alpha-beta-depleted transplantation in children. Germline CDR1 is LNHNV and CDR2 is YYDKDF (reference sequence). CDR3 size: 16 residues. V lost 0 bases, J lost 0 bases, and 12 bases lay in between. This clonotype has a count of ten or more. Antigen unknown. General study results and limits: Alpha-beta T cells present about two months after transplant were reported to originate from several hundred expanded graft clones. T-cell numbers and diversity, one year after transplant, stemmed largely from T cells that were newly produced. Recipient T cells and thymic progenitors that survived gave rise to the high TCRbeta diversity observed at day 60 in some patients.

Preparation of the TCRbeta library involved a method that used unique molecular identifiers. MiXCR, applied by TCRdb to the PCR reads, yields one record per CDR3 protein. The data contain approximately 430,000 distinct CDR3 sequences, about 17% of them seen just once; the ten biggest clones take up about 32%. This clonotype was obtained from a boy younger than two who had a stem cell transplant for Wiskott-Aldrich syndrome, so the T cells may come from the graft donor. The chain couples TRBV15 to TRBJ2-7; perhaps TRBD2 as D (5 bases). Sequencing was performed on PBMCs, mostly from graft donor cells, taken 360 days after TCRalphabeta/CD19-depleted stem cell transplant. The CDR3 nucleotides read TGTGCCACCAGCAGAGATCGGGGTTCTAGCTCCTACGAGCAGTACTTC. Its translation: CATSRDRGSSSYEQYF. The full variable domain, with the rest looked up from reference TRBV15 and TRBJ2-7, is DAMVIQNPRYQVTQFGKPVTLSCSQTLNHNVMYWYQQKSSQAPKLLFHYYDKDFNNEADTPDNFQSRRPNTSFCFLDIRSPGLGDTAMYLCATSRDRGSSSYEQYFGPGTRLTVT.